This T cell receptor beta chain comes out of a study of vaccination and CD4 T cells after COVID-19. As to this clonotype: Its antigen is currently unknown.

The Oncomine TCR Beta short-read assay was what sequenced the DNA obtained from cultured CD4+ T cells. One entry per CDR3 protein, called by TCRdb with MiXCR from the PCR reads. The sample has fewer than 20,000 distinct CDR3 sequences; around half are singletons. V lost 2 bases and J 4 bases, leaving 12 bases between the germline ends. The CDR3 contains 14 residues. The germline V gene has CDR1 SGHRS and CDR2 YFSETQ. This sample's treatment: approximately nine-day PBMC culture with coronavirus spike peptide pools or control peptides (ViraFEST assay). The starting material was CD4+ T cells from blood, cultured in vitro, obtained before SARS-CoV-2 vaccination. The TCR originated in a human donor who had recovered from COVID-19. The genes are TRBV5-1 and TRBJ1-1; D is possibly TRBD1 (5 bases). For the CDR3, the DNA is TGCGCCAGCAGCTTTCAGGGCGCGAGCACTGAAGCTTTCTTT. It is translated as CASSFQGASTEAFF. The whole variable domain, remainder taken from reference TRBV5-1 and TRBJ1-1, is KAGVTQTPRYLIKTRGQQVTLSCSPISGHRSVSWYQQTPGQGLQFLFEYFSETQRNKGNFPGRFSGRQFSNSRSEMNVSTLELGDSALYLCASSFQGASTEAFFGQGTRLTVV.